Listed here is a single TCR beta chain. What it binds is unknown. This sample was included in a study of T cell repertoires in cytomegalovirus infection. The wider study: Public signatures in TCR beta pointed to CMV infection and matching HLA type.

A single record per CDR3 protein comes from TCRdb applying MiXCR to the reads. In the table there are about 97,000 distinct CDR3 sequences, 15% to 20% of which are singletons. Findings of the study overall: Ex vivo responses were dominated by HLA-C-restricted CMV-specific TCR beta clonotypes. Adding up the frequency of public TCR beta families identified people who carried CMV plus the relevant HLA.

The sequenced sample consisted of PBMCs. This TCR came from a human donor in good health (CMV status not recorded). Some clones in this sample may be carry-over from other donors' samples.

DNA for the CDR3: TGTGCCAGTAGTATTCAGGGACGGCGGAACACTGAAGCTTTCTTT. Amino acid sequence: CASSIQGRRNTEAFF. The chain recombines TRBV19 with TRBJ1-1; perhaps TRBD1 as D (5 bases). The germline CDR1 and CDR2 sequences are LNHDA and SQIVND (reference sequence). CDR3 length: 15 residues. V gave up 3 bases and J gave up 1 base, with 12 bases separating them. The full variable domain, with the rest looked up from reference TRBV19 and TRBJ1-1, is DGGITQSPKYLFRKEGQNVTLSCEQNLNHDAMYWYRQDPGQGLRLIYYSQIVNDFQKGDIAEGYSVSREKKESFPLTVTSAQKNPTAFYLCASSIQGRRNTEAFFGQGTRLTVV.